This T cell receptor (beta chain) was retrieved from a study of blood T cell repertoires in COVID-19. Unmatched junction bases numbered 7, after V lost 4 bases and J lost 0 bases. Germline V gene lookup returns CDR1 SGHRS and CDR2 YFSETQ. CDR3 length equals 15 residues. The method was immunoSEQ multiplex PCR; TCRdb's version includes in-frame clones alone and lacks a portion of them. Of about 35,000 clones in the sample, roughly 86% were seen once. The source material was peripheral blood. The clonotype was recovered from a man older than 75 with active or convalescent COVID-19. V gene TRBV5-1 combines with J gene TRBJ2-7, with 7 bases identical to TRBD1. DNA of the CDR3: TGCGCCAGCAGCGGAGGACAGGTCCTCTCCTACGAGCAGTACTTC. This codes for CASSGGQVLSYEQYF.